This TCR beta chain was sequenced during a study of OX40 agonist ivuxolimab in advanced cancers. Trimming left V 3 bases short and J 3 bases short, with 8 bases between. The CDR3 consists of 13 residues. Germline V gives CDR1 SEHNR, CDR2 FQNEAQ (reference sequence). Clones were read by immunoSEQ multiplex PCR, and TCRdb kept only the in-frame ones, dropping some. This sample yields 45,000 to 60,000 clones, of which 75% to 85% are seen a single time; 3% to 3.5% belongs to the top ten. Points on this clone: The sample has other DNA sequences that encode this CDR3 too.

If patients had autoimmune disease history or systemic immunosuppression, they were excluded. Sequencing used CD4+ or CD8+ T cells sorted from blood, obtained in a trial of the OX40 agonist ivuxolimab. This receptor was identified in an adult with an advanced solid tumor such as melanoma, head and neck, liver or kidney cancer. The V gene is TRBV7-9, the J gene TRBJ2-5; a possible D gene is TRBD1 (6 bases). The DNA for the CDR3 is TGTGCCAGCAGCTTTGGACAGAAAGAGACCCAGTACTTC. This encodes CASSFGQKETQYF.